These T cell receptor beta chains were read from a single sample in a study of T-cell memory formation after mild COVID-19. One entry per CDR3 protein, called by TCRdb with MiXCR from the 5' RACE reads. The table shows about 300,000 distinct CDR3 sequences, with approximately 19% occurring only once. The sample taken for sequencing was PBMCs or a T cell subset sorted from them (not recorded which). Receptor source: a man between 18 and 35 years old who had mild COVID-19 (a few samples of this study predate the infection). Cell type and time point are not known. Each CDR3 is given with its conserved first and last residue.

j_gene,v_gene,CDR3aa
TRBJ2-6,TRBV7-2,CASSPWAAGYLGANVLTF
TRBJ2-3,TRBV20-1,CSAPRRAGADTQYF
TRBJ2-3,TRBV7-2,CASSSQFSGGAADTQYF
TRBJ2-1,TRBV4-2,CASSQDSTSGGLYNEQFF
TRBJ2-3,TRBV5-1,CASSSGLAGRGTDTQYF
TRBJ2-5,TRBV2,CASGFAGQETQYF
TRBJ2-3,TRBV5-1,CASSTGGSTDTQYF
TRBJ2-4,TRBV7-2,CASSLLALTGAKNIQYF
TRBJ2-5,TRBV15,CATSGGRQETQYF
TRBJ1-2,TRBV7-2,CASSPGQLSYGYTF
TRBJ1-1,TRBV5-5,CASSLAEGRETFF
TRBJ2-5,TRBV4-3,CASSPHSSSGGALGETQYF
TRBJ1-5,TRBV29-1,CSVSSGVDQPQHF
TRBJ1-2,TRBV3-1,CASSQTRNYGYTF
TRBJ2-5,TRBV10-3,CAISERGGETQYF
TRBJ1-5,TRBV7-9,CASSPGVDSNQPQHF
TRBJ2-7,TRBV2,CASSTGPRSEQYF
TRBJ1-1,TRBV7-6,CASSPQGYTEAFF
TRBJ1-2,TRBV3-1,CASSQGRGVNYGYTF
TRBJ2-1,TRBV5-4,CASSGDYPSEQFF
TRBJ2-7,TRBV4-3,CASSQDTGAWGHAEQYF
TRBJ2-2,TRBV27,CASTGQVNTGELFF
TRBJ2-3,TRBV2,CASSMYTDTQYF
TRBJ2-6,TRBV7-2,CASSGGNSGANVLTF
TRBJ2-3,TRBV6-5,CASTTRAGTGLFAGRHTQYF
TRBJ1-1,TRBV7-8,CASSLMANQGRSGTEAFF
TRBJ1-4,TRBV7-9,CASSQWEGTATNEKLFF
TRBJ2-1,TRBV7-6,CASSLEVYGGIWEQFF
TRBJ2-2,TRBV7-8,CASSFQIRVGQGNTGELFF
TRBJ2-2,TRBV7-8,CASRVAGGNTGELFF
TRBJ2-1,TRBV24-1,CATMGGAPSRQFF
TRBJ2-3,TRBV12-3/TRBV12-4,CASSFPSGGEDTQYF
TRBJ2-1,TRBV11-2,CASSSDKRGSYNEQFF
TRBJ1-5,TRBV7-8,CASSSTLEAGANQPQHF
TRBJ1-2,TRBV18,CASSPQAPGTTFGYTF
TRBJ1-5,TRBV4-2,CASSQDAVQPQHF
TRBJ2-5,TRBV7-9,CASSLGQGRRKTQYF
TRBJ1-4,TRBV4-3,CASSQDWLGGFLFF